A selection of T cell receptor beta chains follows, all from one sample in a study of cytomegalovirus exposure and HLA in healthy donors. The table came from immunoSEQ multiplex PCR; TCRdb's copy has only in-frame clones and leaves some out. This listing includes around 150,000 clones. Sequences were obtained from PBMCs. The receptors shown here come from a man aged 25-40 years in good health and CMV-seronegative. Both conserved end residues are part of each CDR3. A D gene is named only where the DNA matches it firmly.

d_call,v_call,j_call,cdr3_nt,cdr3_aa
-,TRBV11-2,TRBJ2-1,TGTGCCAGCAGCTTAGGCTCGTTGCGGAATGAGCAGTTCTTC,CASSLGSLRNEQFF
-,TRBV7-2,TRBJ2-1,TGTGCCAGCAGCTTATCGGTCGACAATGAGCAGTTCTTC,CASSLSVDNEQFF
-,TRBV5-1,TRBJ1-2,TGCGCCAGCAGCTTGGACGGAGAGTACTATGGCTACACCTTC,CASSLDGEYYGYTF
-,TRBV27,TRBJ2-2,TGTGCCAGCAGTTTAGTTGCGGGAAACACCGGGGAGCTGTTTTTT,CASSLVAGNTGELFF
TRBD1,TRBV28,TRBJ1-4,TGTGCCAGCAGCGACAGGGTCGCAGATGAAAAACTGTTTTTT,CASSDRVADEKLFF
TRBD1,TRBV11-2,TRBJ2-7,TGTGCCAGCAGCTTCACAAACAGGGGGCGCGGCGACGAGCAGTACTTC,CASSFTNRGRGDEQYF
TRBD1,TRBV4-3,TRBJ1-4,TGCGCCAGCAGCCGGGACAGTGAAAAACTGTTTTTT,CASSRDSEKLFF
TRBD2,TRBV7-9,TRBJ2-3,TGTGCCAGCAGCTTAAATCGGCGCGGGGGGACAGATACGCAGTATTTT,CASSLNRRGGTDTQYF
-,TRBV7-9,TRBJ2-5,TGTGCCAGCAGCTTCTGGCAGATCCAAGAGACCCAGTACTTC,CASSFWQIQETQYF
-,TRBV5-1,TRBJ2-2,TGCGCCAGCAGCTTGGTGGCGGGAATGAACACCGGGGAGCTGTTTTTT,CASSLVAGMNTGELFF
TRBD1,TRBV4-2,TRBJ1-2,TGTGCCAGCAGCCAAGAAACGGGACAGGGAAACTATGGCTACACCTTC,CASSQETGQGNYGYTF
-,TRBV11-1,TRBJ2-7,TGTGCCAGCAGCTATCGCCCGGGATCCTACGAGCAGTACTTC,CASSYRPGSYEQYF
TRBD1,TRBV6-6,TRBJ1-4,TGTGCCAGCAGTTTGACAGGGGGCGTCGAAAAACTGTTTTTT,CASSLTGGVEKLFF
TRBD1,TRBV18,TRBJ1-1,TGTGCCAGCTCGAACAGGGGCACTGAAGCTTTCTTT,CASSNRGTEAFF
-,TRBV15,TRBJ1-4,TGTGCCACCAGCAGAGATCTGAATGAAAAACTGTTTTTT,CATSRDLNEKLFF
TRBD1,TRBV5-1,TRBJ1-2,TGCGCCAGCAGCTTTGGACAGGGGGTAGGGTATGGCTACACCTTC,CASSFGQGVGYGYTF
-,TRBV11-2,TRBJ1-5,TGTGCCAGCAGGAACCGGGACATCACAAGCAATCAGCCCCAGCATTTT,CASRNRDITSNQPQHF
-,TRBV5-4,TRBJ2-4,TGTGCCAGCAGCGATGCTACTAAGCTAGCCAAAAACATTCAGTACTTC,CASSDATKLAKNIQYF
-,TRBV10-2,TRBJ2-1,TGCGCCAGCAGTGAGTCTGGCGGCGGGGTCTACAATGAGCAGTTCTTC,CASSESGGGVYNEQFF
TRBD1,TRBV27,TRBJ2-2,TGTGCCAGCAGTTTATCCGGGACAGGGTTTTACGGGGAGCTGTTTTTT,CASSLSGTGFYGELFF
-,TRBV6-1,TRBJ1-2,TGTGCCAGCAGTGAATCACTAGGGACTCGTGGCTACACCTTC,CASSESLGTRGYTF
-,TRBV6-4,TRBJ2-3,TGTGCCAGCAGTGAAAAAGCGGAGGCTACCGATACGCAGTATTTT,CASSEKAEATDTQYF
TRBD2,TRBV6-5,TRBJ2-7,TGTGCCAGCCAAGCGGGACGCGAGCAGTACTTC,CASQAGREQYF
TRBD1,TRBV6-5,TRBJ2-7,TGTGCCAGCAGTTATTCCCGACAGGGTAGCCACGAGCAGTACTTC,CASSYSRQGSHEQYF
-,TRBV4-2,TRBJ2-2,TGTGCCAGCAGCCGAGGGCCCGCGGAGTTAAACACCGGGGAGCTGTTTTTT,CASSRGPAELNTGELFF
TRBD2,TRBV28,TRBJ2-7,TGTGCCAGCACCCTAGGGACTAGACCGTTCTACTCCTACGAGCAGTACTTC,CASTLGTRPFYSYEQYF
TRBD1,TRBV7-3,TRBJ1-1,TGTGCCAGCAGCTTAGTGAGGCAGGGGGGCGACCTCGTTAAAGAAGCTTTCTTT,CASSLVRQGGDLVKEAFF